This T cell receptor (beta chain) was recorded in a study of cytomegalovirus exposure and HLA in healthy donors. Researchers ran the PCR with 60 Vbeta and 13 Jbeta primers. Repertoires were generated with immunoSEQ multiplex PCR, while TCRdb's copy carries only in-frame clones and drops some. The data show some 110,000 clones, roughly 79% seen once. Regarding donors, all were healthy bone marrow donors. Germline V gene data show CDR1 as SGDLS and CDR2 as YYNGEE. This CDR3 is 15 amino acids long. Trimming took off 4 bases at V and 2 bases at J, with 15 bases between the two ends. The receptor was derived from a male donor in good health and CMV-seronegative. The chain is built from TRBV9 and TRBJ1-2; possible D gene TRBD1, 5 bases. Source material: PBMCs. CDR3 bases: TGTGCCAGCAGCCGTCGCCTCGGGGGAAACTATGGCTACACCTTC. This sequence encodes CASSRRLGGNYGYTF.